The 15 T cell receptor beta chains presented below share a single source sample, sequenced in a study of cytomegalovirus exposure and HLA in healthy donors. PCR used 60 Vbeta primers and 13 Jbeta primers. Libraries were prepared by immunoSEQ multiplex PCR; TCRdb keeps only in-frame clonotypes and omits some of them. The sample contains roughly 150,000 clones, around 78% of which appear only once. The sequencing sample was made of PBMCs. All receptors come from a middle-aged woman in good health and CMV-seronegative.

The J gene is TRBJ2-4, the V gene TRBV28; D perhaps matches TRBD1 (6 bases). Trimming left V 3 bases short and J 6 bases short, with 12 bases between. Looked up from germline, CDR1 is MDHEN and CDR2 is SYDVKM. This CDR3 comprises 14 residues. This chain's CDR3 is CASSFPGTINIQYF. CDR3 bases: TGTGCCAGCAGTTTTCCGGGGACAATAAACATTCAGTACTTC.

CDR3 residues: CASSSSGTSGYNEQFF. Written as DNA, the CDR3 is TGTGCCAGCAGCTCCTCCGGGACTAGCGGCTACAATGAGCAGTTCTTC. The rearrangement joins TRBV9 to TRBJ2-1; TRBD2 matches 11 bases. This CDR3 comprises 16 residues. Germline CDR1 is SGDLS and CDR2 is YYNGEE. With V trimmed by 4 bases and J by 3 bases, 6 bases remained unmatched.

This sequence joins TRBV7-2 and TRBJ2-5; D unclear. Deletions cut 5 bases from V and 5 bases from J, with 9 bases between. Germline values: CDR1 SGHTA, CDR2 FQGNSA. This CDR3 comprises 12 residues. The CDR3: CASSPRVETQYF. The CDR3 DNA reads as TGTGCCAGCAGCCCCCGCGTGGAGACCCAGTACTTC.

The chain carries TRBV5-1 and TRBJ2-1, with 15 positions matching TRBD2. CDR3 length: 17 residues. Germline assignment: CDR1 SGHRS and CDR2 YFSETQ. With V trimmed by 0 bases and J by 7 bases, 5 bases remained unmatched. CDR3 loop: CASSLERGLAGGNEQFF. CDR3 sequence (DNA): TGCGCCAGCAGCTTGGAGAGGGGACTAGCGGGAGGTAATGAGCAGTTCTTC. The variable domain in full, with the rest retrieved from reference TRBV5-1 and TRBJ2-1, is KAGVTQTPRYLIKTRGQQVTLSCSPISGHRSVSWYQQTPGQGLQFLFEYFSETQRNKGNFPGRFSGRQFSNSRSEMNVSTLELGDSALYLCASSLERGLAGGNEQFFGPGTRLTVL.

The rearrangement uses TRBV6-1 and TRBJ2-6; D not resolved. Germline V gene lookup returns CDR1 MNHNS and CDR2 SASEGT. V was shortened by 1 base and J by 0 bases, with 4 bases between the two germline ends. The CDR3 is 15 amino acids. Written as DNA, the CDR3 is TGTGCCAGCAGTGAAGTCATCTCTGGGGCCAACGTCCTGACTTTC. Its protein is CASSEVISGANVLTF.

This sequence joins TRBV5-1 and TRBJ2-7; weak D call: TRBD1 (6 bases). The CDR3 has 13 amino acids. Trimming removed 0 bases at V and 4 bases at J, with 8 bases between. Germline CDR1 and CDR2: SGHRS and YFSETQ. The CDR3 bases are TGCGCCAGCAGCTTGGAGACAGGTTACGAGCAGTACTTC. Translation: CASSLETGYEQYF.

This clone was found once. The CDR3, as DNA: TGTGCCAGCCTCAGGGGGCCCTCTGGAAACACCATATATTTT. This translates into CASLRGPSGNTIYF. This chain uses TRBV5-6 with TRBJ1-3, with 8 nucleotides matching TRBD1. Germline CDR1 is SGHDT and CDR2 is YYEEEE. The CDR3 consists of 14 residues. V dropped 7 bases and J dropped 0; count of bases not matched to a gene: 3.

V gene TRBV6-1 combines with J gene TRBJ1-2; 7 bases agree with TRBD1. The CDR3 loop spans 15 amino acids. Trimming cost V 3 bases and J 2 bases; bases outside gene matches: 6. Germline lookup yields CDR1 MNHNS and CDR2 SASEGT. This CDR3 is CASSEDYRGNYGYTF. The DNA for the CDR3 is TGTGCCAGCAGTGAGGACTACAGGGGCAACTATGGCTACACCTTC.

This clone showed up just once. The V gene is TRBV6-5, the J gene TRBJ2-7; TRBD1 might be the D (7 bases). V was pared by 5 bases and J by 2 bases, with 13 bases between. The CDR3 runs 14 residues. Germline V gives CDR1 MNHEY, CDR2 SVGAGI. CDR3 loop: CASSGRDRPYEQYF. CDR3 DNA sequence: TGTGCCAGCAGTGGGCGGGACAGACCCTACGAGCAGTACTTC.

This clone was picked up a small number of times. The V call is TRBV28, the J call TRBJ2-7, with unresolved D. The V and J ends lost 1 base and 3 bases respectively, with 4 bases between them. The CDR3 spans 12 residues. Germline-derived CDR1 and CDR2 are MDHEN and SYDVKM. In nucleotides, the CDR3 is TGTGCCAGCAGTTTATCCCTCTACGAGCAGTACTTC. As protein: CASSLSLYEQYF.

Comment on this clone: Other nucleotide sequences in the sample specify the same CDR3. The chain uses TRBV5-1 and TRBJ2-3, with TRBD2 identical over 13 bases. This CDR3 comprises 16 residues. V lost 2 bases to trimming and J lost 3 bases; unmatched junction nucleotides: 3. The V gene's germline CDR1 is SGHRS and CDR2 YFSETQ. CDR3 sequence (DNA): TGCGCCAGCAGCTTAGGACTAGCGGGAGAAACAGATACGCAGTATTTT. The encoded protein is CASSLGLAGETDTQYF. Full variable domain (remainder filled in from reference TRBV5-1 and TRBJ2-3): KAGVTQTPRYLIKTRGQQVTLSCSPISGHRSVSWYQQTPGQGLQFLFEYFSETQRNKGNFPGRFSGRQFSNSRSEMNVSTLELGDSALYLCASSLGLAGETDTQYFGPGTRLTVL.

The genes are TRBV19 and TRBJ2-3; possibly TRBD2 for D (6 bases). Germline CDR1 LNHDA, CDR2 SQIVND (reference sequence). V lost 10 bases and J lost 1, with 12 bases in between. This CDR3 region has 13 residues. CDR3 sequence: CATGSGGTDTQYF. CDR3 coding DNA: TGTGCCACTGGGTCGGGAGGCACAGATACGCAGTATTTT.

The genes are TRBV6-5 and TRBJ2-7, with 9 bases fitting TRBD1. After removal of 5 bases from V and 5 bases from J, the junction contained 7 bases not matched to a gene. The CDR3 contains 14 residues. CDR1 is MNHEY and CDR2 is SVGAGI in the germline V gene. The CDR3 region has the DNA TGTGCCAGCAGTACGCTACAGGGGGCGGACGAGCAGTACTTC. Translating it yields CASSTLQGADEQYF.

The rearrangement joins TRBV7-6 to TRBJ2-7, with TRBD2 identical over 9 bases. Looked up from germline, CDR1 is SGHVS and CDR2 is FNYEAQ. The CDR3 has 15 residues. Trimming at V came to 4 bases and at J to 2 bases, leaving 6 bases not matched to a gene. As DNA, the CDR3 is TGTGCCAGCAGCTACTCAGCGGGAGGCCCCTACGAGCAGTACTTC. Translating it yields CASSYSAGGPYEQYF.

The chain employs TRBV7-8 and TRBJ2-1; 7 nucleotides align to TRBD1. The CDR3 runs 15 residues. The trim removed 2 bases at V and 3 bases at J, leaving 4 bases unmatched. CDR1 is SGHVS, CDR2 FQNEAQ, per germline. The CDR3 DNA is TGTGCCAGCAGCTTACTCGGACAGGACTACAATGAGCAGTTCTTC. Amino acid sequence: CASSLLGQDYNEQFF.